One sample yielded the 9 T cell receptor beta chains listed below, sequenced in a study of vaccination effects on CD4 cells after COVID-19. Antigens for these TCRs are unknown. Sequencing followed a ViraFEST assay step that expanded antigen-specific CD4+ T cells with viral peptide pools. Subsequent to a culture period of under 11 days, CD4+ T cells were isolated. Absence of prior SARS-CoV-2 infection characterized the vaccine recipients, who showed negative nucleocapsid antibodies. Sequenced by immunoSEQ multiplex PCR; TCRdb stores in-frame clones only, minus some. The table has about 38,000 clones, under 70% seen once. This specimen was CD4+ T cells from PBMCs cultured with SARS-CoV-2 spike peptides, taken before COVID-19 vaccination. Source of these receptors: a human donor who received a COVID-19 vaccine.

This chain uses TRBV4-1 with TRBJ1-5; D remains ambiguous. CDR3 length equals 15 residues. V dropped 0 bases and J dropped 3 bases, with 9 bases sitting between them. Germline V gene lookup returns CDR1 MGHRA and CDR2 YSYEKL. The CDR3 protein is CASSQDLGVNQPQHF. The CDR3 DNA is TGCGCCAGCAGCCAAGATCTCGGCGTCAATCAGCCCCAGCATTTT.

The chain combines TRBV30 with TRBJ2-1; 15 bases are shared with TRBD2. CDR3 length: 20 amino acids. CDR1 is GTSNPN, CDR2 SVGIG, per germline (reference sequence). The trim removed 2 bases at V and 0 bases at J, leaving 11 bases unmatched. DNA of the CDR3: TGTGCCTGGAGTCCTCTCCGGACTAGCGGGAGGGGGAGCTCCTACAATGAGCAGTTCTTC. This encodes CAWSPLRTSGRGSSYNEQFF. Full variable domain (outside the CDR3, taken from reference TRBV30 and TRBJ2-1): SQTIHQWPATLVQPVGSPLSLECTVEGTSNPNLYWYRQAAGRGLQLLFYSVGIGQISSEVPQNLSASRPQDRQFILSSKKLLLSDSGFYLCAWSPLRTSGRGSSYNEQFFGPGTRLTVL.

The chain uses TRBV7-8 and TRBJ2-7, with unresolved D. This CDR3 has 14 amino acids. Germline CDR1 reads SGHVS; CDR2 reads FQNEAQ. The germline V and J ends were trimmed by 5 bases and 2 bases, with 13 bases remaining between them. CDR3 bases: TGTGCCAGCAGCAAGGGTCGCCCTCCCTACGAGCAGTACTTC. It is translated as CASSKGRPPYEQYF.

The V call is TRBV4-1, the J call TRBJ1-5, with D unclear. The germline CDR1 and CDR2 sequences are MGHRA and YSYEKL. This CDR3 comprises 13 residues. The V end lost 4 bases, the J end lost 3 bases, and 7 bases lay between the germline ends. CDR3 sequence: CASSRSHNQPQHF. In DNA form, the CDR3 reads TGCGCCAGCAGCCGTAGTCACAATCAGCCCCAGCATTTT.

The V and J genes are TRBV19 and TRBJ2-1, with TRBD1 matching 8 bases. V shed 5 bases and J 8 bases; nucleotides not matched to a gene: 11. The CDR3 spans 15 residues. CDR1 and CDR2 from the germline V gene are LNHDA and SQIVND (reference sequence). This chain's CDR3 is CASSRQGPLRDEQFF. The CDR3 DNA sequence: TGTGCCAGTAGTCGACAGGGGCCCCTCAGGGATGAGCAGTTCTTC. The variable domain in full, completed from reference TRBV19 and TRBJ2-1, reads DGGITQSPKYLFRKEGQNVTLSCEQNLNHDAMYWYRQDPGQGLRLIYYSQIVNDFQKGDIAEGYSVSREKKESFPLTVTSAQKNPTAFYLCASSRQGPLRDEQFFGPGTRLTVL.

This clone appeared a single time. J is TRBJ1-4 and V is TRBV7-6, with TRBD1 matching over 10 bases. In germline, CDR1 is SGHVS, CDR2 FNYEAQ. The CDR3 is made up of 16 amino acids. The trim removed 5 bases at V and 4 bases at J, leaving 7 bases unmatched. In nucleotides, the CDR3 is TGTGCCAGCAGCAAAAGGGACAGGGGCTATAATGAAAAACTGTTTTTT. Translation: CASSKRDRGYNEKLFF.

This chain joins TRBV7-2 and TRBJ2-3; the D is unclear. The CDR3 sequence is 11 residues long. Germline lookup yields CDR1 SGHTA and CDR2 FQGNSA. V dropped 4 bases and J dropped 2 bases, with 1 base sitting between them. DNA for the CDR3: TGTGCCAGCAGCTCCACAGATACGCAGTATTTT. Amino acid sequence: CASSSTDTQYF.

The chain uses TRBV4-2 and TRBJ2-6; maybe TRBD1 (6 bases). CDR3 length equals 18 residues. CDR1 is LGHNA, CDR2 YNFKEQ, per germline. The germline V and J ends were trimmed by 3 bases and 5 bases, with 20 bases remaining between them. Written as DNA, the CDR3 is TGTGCCAGCAGCCAGGCCGGGACAAGACCCCTGAGGGCCAACGTCCTGACTTTC. Its translation is CASSQAGTRPLRANVLTF.

This chain links TRBV19 with TRBJ2-6; tentative D call: TRBD1 (6 bases). The CDR3 sequence is 18 residues long. V was trimmed by 3 bases and J by 1 base, leaving 16 bases between them. Germline loops: CDR1 LNHDA, CDR2 SQIVND (reference sequence). CDR3 sequence: CASSMPPGVGSGANVLTF. For the CDR3, the DNA is TGTGCCAGTAGTATGCCCCCAGGGGTAGGGTCTGGGGCCAACGTCCTGACTTTC.